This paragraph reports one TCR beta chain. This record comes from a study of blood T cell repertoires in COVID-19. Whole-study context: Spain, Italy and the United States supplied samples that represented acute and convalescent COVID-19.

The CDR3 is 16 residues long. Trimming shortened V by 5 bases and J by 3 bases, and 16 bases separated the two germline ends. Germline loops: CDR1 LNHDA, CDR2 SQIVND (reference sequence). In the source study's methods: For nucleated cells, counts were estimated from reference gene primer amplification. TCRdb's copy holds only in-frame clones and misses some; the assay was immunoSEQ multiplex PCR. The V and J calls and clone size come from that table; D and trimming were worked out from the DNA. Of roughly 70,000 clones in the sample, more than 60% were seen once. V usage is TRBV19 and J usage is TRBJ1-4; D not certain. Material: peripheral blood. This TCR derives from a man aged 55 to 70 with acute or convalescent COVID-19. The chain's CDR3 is CASSPLDISANEKLFF. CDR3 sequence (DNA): TGTGCCAGTAGTCCGCTCGACATTTCTGCTAATGAAAAACTGTTTTTT. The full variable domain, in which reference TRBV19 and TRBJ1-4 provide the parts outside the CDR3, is DGGITQSPKYLFRKEGQNVTLSCEQNLNHDAMYWYRQDPGQGLRLIYYSQIVNDFQKGDIAEGYSVSREKKESFPLTVTSAQKNPTAFYLCASSPLDISANEKLFFGSGTQLSVL.